This passage covers 17 T cell receptor beta chains from one sample sequenced in a study of cytomegalovirus exposure and HLA in healthy donors. This PCR relied on a set of 60 Vbeta primers and 13 Jbeta primers. Produced via immunoSEQ multiplex PCR; TCRdb's table is partial and in-frame only. The repertoire holds more than 140,000 clones, about 64% seen once, with about 2.9% in the top ten. Sequenced sample: PBMCs. The receptor source for this set is a woman under 40 in good health and CMV-seropositive.

The gene calls are TRBV11-2 and TRBJ2-7; 9 nucleotides align to TRBD2. V trimming: 5 bases; J trimming: 4 bases; junction bases outside the gene matches: 9. The CDR3 is made up of 15 amino acids. CDR1 is SGHAT, CDR2 FQNNGV, per germline. CDR3 sequence reads: CASSRGVTSGYEQYF. Here the CDR3 DNA reads TGTGCCAGCAGCCGCGGCGTGACTAGCGGTTACGAGCAGTACTTC.

The genes are TRBV6-6 and TRBJ2-7; weak D call: TRBD2 (6 bases). The CDR3 has 16 residues. Germline V gives CDR1 MNHNY, CDR2 SVGAGI (reference sequence). V was shortened by 0 bases and J by 4 bases, with 16 bases between the two germline ends. CDR3 DNA sequence: TGTGCCAGCAGTTACTCAGGGCAGATTAGCGGATACGAGCAGTACTTC. It yields the protein CASSYSGQISGYEQYF.

This chain uses TRBV9 with TRBJ2-3, with D possibly matching TRBD1 (6 bases). The germline gives CDR1 SGDLS, CDR2 YYNGEE. V lost 3 bases and J lost 2, with 13 bases in between. The CDR3 has 15 amino acids. In DNA, the CDR3 is TGTGCCAGCAGCGACCGGGACACCTACACAGATACGCAGTATTTT. This gives the protein CASSDRDTYTDTQYF.

This chain's CDR3 is CASSPRRQGGTEAFF. CDR3 in DNA: TGTGCCAGCAGCCCACGAAGACAGGGGGGCACTGAAGCTTTCTTT. This chain connects TRBV7-2 to TRBJ1-1; TRBD1 matches at 9 bases. In germline, CDR1 is SGHTA, CDR2 FQGNSA. The trim removed 5 bases at V and 4 bases at J, leaving 8 bases unmatched. The CDR3 loop spans 15 amino acids. Complete variable domain (other parts from reference TRBV7-2 and TRBJ1-1): GAGVSQSPSNKVTEKGKDVELRCDPISGHTALYWYRQSLGQGLEFLIYFQGNSAPDKSGLPSDRFSAERTGGSVSTLTIQRTQQEDSAVYLCASSPRRQGGTEAFFGQGTRLTVV.

V gene TRBV10-3 combines with J gene TRBJ1-1; D is unresolved. Germline assignment: CDR1 ENHRY and CDR2 SYGVKD. CDR3 size: 13 residues. V was trimmed by 6 bases and J by 1 base, leaving 9 bases between them. CDR3: CAIRDGGNTEAFF. The DNA for the CDR3 is TGTGCCATCAGGGACGGAGGGAACACTGAAGCTTTCTTT.

The chain employs TRBV29-1 and TRBJ1-5; 7 bases fit TRBD1. V dropped 4 bases and J dropped 5; count of bases not matched to a gene: 5. Germline assignment: CDR1 SQVTM and CDR2 ANQGSEA. CDR3 length: 13 residues. Here the CDR3 DNA reads TGCAGCGTTGTGGTAGGGGGCGATCAGCCCCAGCATTTT. It translates to CSVVVGGDQPQHF.

This clone has just a few counts. V and J are TRBV5-1 and TRBJ1-3; no firm D call. Per the germline V gene, CDR1 is SGHRS and CDR2 is YFSETQ. V dropped 1 base and J dropped 0 bases, with 8 bases sitting between them. The CDR3 loop spans 15 amino acids. Here the CDR3 reads CASSLIGVSGNTIYF. The CDR3 coding sequence is TGCGCCAGCAGCTTGATAGGAGTCTCTGGAAACACCATATATTTT.

This clone showed up just once. The chain combines TRBV5-6 with TRBJ2-5; 7 positions match TRBD1. V shed 6 bases and J 1 base; nucleotides not matched to a gene: 6. The CDR3 is 14 residues long. Per germline, CDR1 SGHDT and CDR2 YYEEEE. The CDR3 loop is CASTITGAQETQYF. For the CDR3, the DNA is TGTGCCAGCACCATAACAGGGGCCCAAGAGACCCAGTACTTC.

Written as DNA, the CDR3 is TGTGCCAGCAGTCCCCTGCTGGGGTCGGGAAATTCACCCCTCCACTTT. Its protein is CASSPLLGSGNSPLHF. The chain links TRBV28 to TRBJ1-6; D is unresolved. The CDR3 runs to 16 residues. CDR1 and CDR2 (germline): MDHEN, SYDVKM. The ends were cut back, 5 bases at V and 7 bases at J, with 18 bases in the middle.

This clone was detected only a few times. The CDR3 coding sequence is TGTGCCAGCAGACGATTTAGCGGGTCCAATGAGCAGTTCTTC. This encodes CASRRFSGSNEQFF. J is TRBJ2-1 and V is TRBV7-2; 7 nucleotides agree with TRBD2. V gave up 6 bases and J gave up 6 bases; unmatched junction bases: 8. The CDR3 sequence is 14 residues long. CDR1 and CDR2 (germline): SGHTA, FQGNSA.

The chain has TRBV28 and TRBJ2-4; no clear D gene. The V end was cut by 7 bases, the J end by 1 base, with 14 bases between. This CDR3 has 15 residues. CDR1 is MDHEN, CDR2 SYDVKM, per germline. The CDR3 region is CASKLGWSAKNIQYF. The CDR3 nucleotides are TGTGCCAGCAAGTTGGGCTGGTCGGCCAAAAACATTCAGTACTTC.

The rearrangement joins TRBV6-5 to TRBJ1-5; maybe TRBD1 (5 bases). The V and J ends lost 4 bases and 0 bases respectively, with 10 bases between them. The CDR3 spans 15 residues. CDR1 MNHEY and CDR2 SVGAGI come from the germline V gene. As DNA, the CDR3 is TGTGCCAGCAGTTTATCCAGGGATAGCAATCAGCCCCAGCATTTT. Translation: CASSLSRDSNQPQHF.

The chain uses TRBV5-1 and TRBJ1-1; TRBD1 aligns across 7 bases. There are 15 residues in the CDR3. Germline CDR1 is SGHRS and CDR2 is YFSETQ. With V trimmed by 0 bases and J by 2 bases, 4 bases remained unmatched. In DNA, the CDR3 is TGCGCCAGCAGCTTGGCAGGGGGGCCAAACACTGAAGCTTTCTTT. Its translation: CASSLAGGPNTEAFF. Complete variable domain (other parts from reference TRBV5-1 and TRBJ1-1): KAGVTQTPRYLIKTRGQQVTLSCSPISGHRSVSWYQQTPGQGLQFLFEYFSETQRNKGNFPGRFSGRQFSNSRSEMNVSTLELGDSALYLCASSLAGGPNTEAFFGQGTRLTVV.

This clone was recorded a few times. The chain links TRBV6-6 to TRBJ2-2; D gene ambiguous. This CDR3 is built from 14 residues. The germline V gene encodes CDR1 MNHNY and CDR2 SVGAGI (reference sequence). The ends were cut back, 5 bases at V and 4 bases at J, with 11 bases in the middle. The CDR3 region is CASSEAPTTGELFF. For the CDR3, the DNA is TGTGCCAGCAGTGAGGCCCCAACCACCGGGGAGCTGTTTTTT.

The rearrangement joins TRBV4-1 to TRBJ1-1, with TRBD1 identical over 8 bases. The ends lost 0 bases at V and 8 bases at J; junction bases unmatched: 11. The CDR3 is 16 amino acids. Germline CDR1 MGHRA, CDR2 YSYEKL. The DNA of the CDR3 is TGCGCCAGCAGCCAAGATTTGCGACAGGGGACTAAAGAAGCTTTCTTT. Translation gives CASSQDLRQGTKEAFF.

This CDR3 is CATSRGGGAMNTEAFF. The CDR3 DNA reads TGTGCCACCAGCAGAGGAGGGGGGGCCATGAACACTGAAGCTTTCTTT. V usage is TRBV15 and J usage is TRBJ1-1, with D maybe TRBD1 (6 bases). V dropped 1 base and J dropped 0 bases, with 12 bases sitting between them. Germline loops: CDR1 LNHNV, CDR2 YYDKDF (reference sequence). The CDR3 length is 16 residues.

The V gene is TRBV9, the J gene TRBJ1-4, with D possibly matching TRBD1 (5 bases). Trimming shortened V by 7 bases and J by 3 bases, and 13 bases separated the two germline ends. CDR1 and CDR2 (germline): SGDLS, YYNGEE. This CDR3 has 14 amino acids. The CDR3 loop is CASAQGLANEKLFF. The CDR3 region has the DNA TGTGCCAGCGCTCAGGGCCTGGCTAATGAAAAACTGTTTTTT.